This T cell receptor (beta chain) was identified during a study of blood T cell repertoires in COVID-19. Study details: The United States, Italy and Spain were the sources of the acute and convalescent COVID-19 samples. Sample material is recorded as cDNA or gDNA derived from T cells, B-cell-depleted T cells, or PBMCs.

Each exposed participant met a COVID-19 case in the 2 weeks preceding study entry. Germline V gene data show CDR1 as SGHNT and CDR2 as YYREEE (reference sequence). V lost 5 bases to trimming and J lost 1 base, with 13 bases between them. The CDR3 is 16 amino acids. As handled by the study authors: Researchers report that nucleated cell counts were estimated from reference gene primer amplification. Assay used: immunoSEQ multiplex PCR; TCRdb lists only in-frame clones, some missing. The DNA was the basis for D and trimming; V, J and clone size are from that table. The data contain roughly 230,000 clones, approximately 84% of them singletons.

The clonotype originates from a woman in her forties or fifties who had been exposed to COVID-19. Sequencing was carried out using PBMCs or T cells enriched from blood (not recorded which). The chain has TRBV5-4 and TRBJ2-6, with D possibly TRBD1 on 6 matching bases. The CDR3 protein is CASRPGQLSGANVLTF. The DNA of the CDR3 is TGTGCCAGCAGACCTGGACAGTTATCTGGGGCCAACGTCCTGACTTTC.